The clone carrying this T cell receptor (beta chain) was seen a few times. Measured with immunoSEQ multiplex PCR; TCRdb has only the in-frame clones, and not every one. The sample holds under 20,000 clones, 86% seen once. This sample is part of a study of technical replicates of blood from several donors. The ends lost 4 bases at V and 5 bases at J; junction bases unmatched: 4. Germline CDR1 and CDR2: MNHNS and SASEGT. CDR3 length: 13 residues. The V and J genes are TRBV6-1 and TRBJ1-1; 7 bases agree with TRBD1. Sequencing used PBMCs. The clonotype originates from a human donor in good health. CDR3 DNA sequence: TGTGCCAGCAGTGTCTTACAGGGGACTGAAGCTTTCTTT. This codes for CASSVLQGTEAFF.